Listed here are 18 T cell receptor beta chains from one sample, sequenced in a study of blood T cells in healthy people across ages. For the second PCR, which ran for about 6 to 11 cycles, a sample-barcoded 5' primer and a J-beta primer mix were used. TCRdb analysed the 5' RACE reads with MiXCR anew, one entry per CDR3 protein. The data hold about 1.4 million distinct CDR3 sequences, with approximately 59% observed a single time. Sample: blood. The receptors here all came from a man in his late teens or twenties in good health.

The CDR3, as DNA: TGCAGTTTCAACAGGGGCACAGATACGCAGTATTTT. This gives the protein CSFNRGTDTQYF. V is TRBV20-1 and J is TRBJ2-3; D may be TRBD1 (6 bases). The CDR3 is made up of 12 amino acids. Deletions cut 8 bases from V and 1 base from J, with 10 bases between. CDR1 is DFQATT, CDR2 SNEGSKA, per germline (reference sequence).

Only a few counts were recorded for this clonotype. The rearrangement joins TRBV6-2 or TRBV6-3 to TRBJ2-1, with D possibly TRBD1 on 6 matching bases. V lost 8 bases to trimming and J lost 7 bases, with 9 bases between them. This CDR3 spans 11 amino acids. Germline CDR1 reads MNHEY; CDR2 reads SVGEGT. CDR3 coding DNA: TGTGCCAGCCTAAGGGGGAATGAGCAGTTCTTC. As protein: CASLRGNEQFF.

This clonotype was counted only a few times. Compared with germline, one end of the junction differs, possibly owing to a read error. This chain joins TRBV12-3 or TRBV12-4 and TRBJ1-4, with D tentatively TRBD1 (5 bases). The CDR3 loop spans 18 amino acids. The DNA for the CDR3 is TGTGCCAGCAGAACTAGGGACTATTGGAAACAAGGGCTGGAAAACCTGTTTTTT. Translated, it gives CASRTRDYWKQGLENLFF.

The V gene is TRBV6-5, the J gene TRBJ2-5; D is ambiguous. The end of the DNA fits TRBJ2-7 better, so the J call may be wrong. Per the germline V gene, CDR1 is MNHEY and CDR2 is SVGAGI. The CDR3 extends over 14 amino acids. CDR3 amino acids: CASSYSSGPYEQYF. CDR3 coding DNA: TGTGCCAGCAGTTACTCTTCGGGTCCCTACGAGCAGTACTTC.

J is TRBJ2-7 and V is TRBV29-1; D is unclear. CDR3 length: 13 residues. From germline, CDR1 is SQVTM and CDR2 ANQGSEA. Trimming pared 6 bases from V and 3 bases from J, leaving 15 bases between. The CDR3 protein is CSVVRVGGYEQYF. The CDR3 DNA reads as TGCAGCGTAGTACGGGTAGGCGGCTACGAGCAGTACTTC.

V and J are TRBV6-2 or TRBV6-3 and TRBJ2-7; the match to TRBD1 covers 7 bases. Germline lookup yields CDR1 MNHEY and CDR2 SVGEGT. The V gene end was trimmed by 8 bases and the J gene end by 3 bases; junction bases not matched to a gene: 1. This CDR3 contains 11 residues. DNA for the CDR3: TGTGCCAGCGGACAGGACTACGAGCAGTACTTC. Its protein product is CASGQDYEQYF.

The V and J genes are TRBV10-2 and TRBJ1-2; D uncertain. Germline lookup yields CDR1 WSHSY and CDR2 SAAADI. The CDR3 is 15 residues long. Between the trimmed V and J ends, which lost 0 bases and 4 bases, there was a span of 12 bases. CDR3: CASSESAGQPYGYTF. The CDR3 DNA sequence: TGCGCCAGCAGTGAGTCGGCAGGCCAGCCCTATGGCTACACCTTC.

In its sample, this clonotype was seen a few times. This sequence joins TRBV4-1 and TRBJ2-1; 8 nucleotides match TRBD1. The CDR3 length is 17 residues. The trim removed 0 bases at V and 7 bases at J, leaving 11 bases unmatched. The germline CDR1 and CDR2 sequences are MGHRA and YSYEKL. The CDR3 DNA sequence: TGCGCCAGCAGCCAAGATACCGGACAGGGCCTAACAAATGAGCAGTTCTTC. It codes for CASSQDTGQGLTNEQFF.

The chain combines TRBV28 with TRBJ1-6; tentative D call: TRBD1 (6 bases). Germline loops: CDR1 MDHEN, CDR2 SYDVKM. The length of the CDR3 is 16 residues. V lost 7 bases, J lost 0 bases, and 13 bases lay in between. The CDR3 reads CASTVTGSSYNSPLHF. Written as DNA, the CDR3 is TGTGCCAGCACCGTGACAGGCAGCTCCTATAATTCACCCCTCCACTTT.

This clonotype was observed a few times. This rearrangement joins TRBV7-9 to TRBJ1-2, with D maybe TRBD1 (5 bases). CDR3 length: 15 residues. Per the germline V gene, CDR1 is SEHNR and CDR2 is FQNEAQ (reference sequence). Trimming pared 3 bases from V and 4 bases from J, leaving 15 bases between. CDR3 nucleotide sequence: TGTGCCAGCAGCTTTTACCAGGGTGTCATCTATGGCTACACCTTC. It encodes CASSFYQGVIYGYTF. The complete variable domain, with remaining parts taken from reference TRBV7-9 and TRBJ1-2, reads DTGVSQNPRHKITKRGQNVTFRCDPISEHNRLYWYRQTLGQGPEFLTYFQNEAQLEKSRLLSDRFSAERPKGSFSTLEIQRTEQGDSAMYLCASSFYQGVIYGYTFGSGTRLTVV.

The chain recombines TRBV27 with TRBJ2-6; D ambiguous. From germline, CDR1 is MNHEY and CDR2 SMNVEV (reference sequence). The CDR3 extends over 16 amino acids. V lost 9 bases to trimming and J lost 0 bases, with 15 bases between them. This chain's CDR3 is CARLTERFSGANVLTF. Written as DNA, the CDR3 is TGTGCCAGACTCACCGAACGGTTCTCTGGGGCCAACGTCCTGACTTTC.

The chain is built from TRBV3-1 and TRBJ2-5; TRBD2 agrees at 7 bases. The CDR3 extends over 15 amino acids. V lost 1 base to trimming and J lost 6 bases; unmatched junction nucleotides: 8. Germline CDR1 and CDR2: LGHDT and YNNKEL (reference sequence). The CDR3 region is CASSQVTAGEKTQYF. As DNA, the CDR3 is TGTGCCAGCAGCCAAGTTACGGCGGGGGAAAAGACCCAGTACTTC.

The V call is TRBV2, the J call TRBJ2-7; D not certain. The ends were cut back, 3 bases at V and 1 base at J, with 16 bases in the middle. The V gene's germline CDR1 is SNHLY and CDR2 FYNNEI. The CDR3 runs 16 residues. In DNA, the CDR3 is TGTGCCAGCAGTGACGAGGTCCGGGTAGGATCCTACGAGCAGTACTTC. Translated: CASSDEVRVGSYEQYF.

A note on this clonotype: The junction does not match germline at one end; this may be a read error. This chain uses TRBV20-1 with TRBJ2-5; D is uncertain. CDR3 size: 12 residues. Per the germline V gene, CDR1 is DFQATT and CDR2 is SNEGSKA (reference sequence). This chain's CDR3 is CSANSLQETQYF. CDR3 sequence (DNA): TGTAGTGCTAATAGTCTCCAAGAGACCCAGTACTTC.

Comments on this clonotype: One end of the junction varies from germline; a read error may be responsible. Here the CDR3 DNA reads TGCGCCAGCAGCGTAGCGGGAGTTCTCAATGAGCGGTTCTTC. Its protein is CASSVAGVLNERFF. The chain employs TRBV5-1 and TRBJ2-1; TRBD2 aligns across 9 bases. Germline CDR1 is SGHRS and CDR2 is YFSETQ. CDR3 length equals 14 residues. Looking up the rest from reference TRBV5-1 and TRBJ2-1 gives the full variable domain: KAGVTQTPRYLIKTRGQQVTLSCSPISGHRSVSWYQQTPGQGLQFLFEYFSETQRNKGNFPGRFSGRQFSNSRSEMNVSTLELGDSALYLCASSVAGVLNERFFGPGTRLTVL.

About this clonotype: Compared with germline, one end of the junction differs, possibly owing to a read error. J is TRBJ2-7 and V is TRBV4-3; no definite D call. The germline gives CDR1 LGHNA, CDR2 YSLEER. This CDR3 contains 16 residues. The CDR3 coding sequence is TGCGCCTGCAGCTTGCATTCTGGACGCTTCTCCTACGAGCAGTACTTC. Translating it yields CACSLHSGRFSYEQYF.

This clonotype was picked up one time. This chain uses TRBV4-3 with TRBJ2-1; D is unresolved. With 0 bases removed from V and 0 bases from J, the gap between germline ends came to 12 bases. The CDR3 totals 17 residues. Germline values: CDR1 LGHNA, CDR2 YSLEER. CDR3 sequence reads: CASSQEVAASSYNEQFF. CDR3 DNA sequence: TGCGCCAGCAGCCAAGAGGTCGCGGCTAGCTCCTACAATGAGCAGTTCTTC.

J is TRBJ2-7 and V is TRBV27; no firm D call. The V gene lost 10 bases and the J gene lost 4 bases, with 32 bases spanning the gap. Germline lookup yields CDR1 MNHEY and CDR2 SMNVEV (reference sequence). This CDR3 is built from 18 residues. CDR3 loop: CAILLNSPGIRGPYEQYF. The DNA of the CDR3 is TGTGCCATCCTACTTAATTCCCCTGGTATTAGAGGACCGTACGAGCAGTACTTC.